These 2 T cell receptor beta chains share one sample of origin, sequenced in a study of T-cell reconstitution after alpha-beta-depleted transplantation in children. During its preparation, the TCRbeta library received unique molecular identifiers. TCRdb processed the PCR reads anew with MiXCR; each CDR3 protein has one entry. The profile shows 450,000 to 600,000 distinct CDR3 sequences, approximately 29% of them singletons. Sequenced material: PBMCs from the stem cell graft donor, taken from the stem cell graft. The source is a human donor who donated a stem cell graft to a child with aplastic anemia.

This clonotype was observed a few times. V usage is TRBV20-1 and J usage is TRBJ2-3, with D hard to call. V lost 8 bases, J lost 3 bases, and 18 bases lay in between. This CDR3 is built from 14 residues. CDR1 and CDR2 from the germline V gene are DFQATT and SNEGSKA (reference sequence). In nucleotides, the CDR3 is TGCAGTATACGGCTCCCGGGTTTGACAGATACGCAGTATTTT. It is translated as CSIRLPGLTDTQYF.

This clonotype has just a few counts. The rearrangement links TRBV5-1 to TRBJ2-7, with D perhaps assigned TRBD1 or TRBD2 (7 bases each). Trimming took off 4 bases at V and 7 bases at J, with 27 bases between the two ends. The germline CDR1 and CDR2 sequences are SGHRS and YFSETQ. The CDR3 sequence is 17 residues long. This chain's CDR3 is CASSPTFVRTGGGEQYF. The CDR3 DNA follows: TGCGCCAGCAGCCCTACGTTTGTAAGGACAGGCGGGGGAGAGCAGTACTTC.